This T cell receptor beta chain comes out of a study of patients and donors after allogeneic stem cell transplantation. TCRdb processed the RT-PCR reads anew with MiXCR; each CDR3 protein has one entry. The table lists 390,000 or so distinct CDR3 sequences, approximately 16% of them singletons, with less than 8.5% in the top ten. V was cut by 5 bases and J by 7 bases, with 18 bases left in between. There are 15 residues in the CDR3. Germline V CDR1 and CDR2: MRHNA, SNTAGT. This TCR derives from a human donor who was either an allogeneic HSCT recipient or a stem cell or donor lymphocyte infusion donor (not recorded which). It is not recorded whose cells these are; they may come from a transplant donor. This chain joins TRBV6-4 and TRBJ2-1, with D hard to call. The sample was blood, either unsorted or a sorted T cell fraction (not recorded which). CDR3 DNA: TGTGCCAGCAGTCCGGCAGGTAGAGGTCGGAATGAGCAGTTCTTC. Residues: CASSPAGRGRNEQFF.